What follows is one T cell receptor (beta chain) and its context. V lost 2 bases and J 7 bases, leaving 16 bases between the germline ends. This CDR3 comprises 15 residues. The germline V gene has CDR1 SGHDT and CDR2 YYEEEE. This record belongs to a study of blood T cell repertoires in COVID-19. Profiled with immunoSEQ multiplex PCR; TCRdb holds only in-frame clones, not every one. The table has 400,000 to 500,000 clones, roughly 90% seen once. This clonotype originated in a middle-aged woman who had recovered from COVID-19. Source material: PBMCs or T cells enriched from blood (not recorded which). The rearrangement links TRBV5-6 to TRBJ2-1; D possibly corresponds to TRBD2 (5 bases). The CDR3 reads CASSFREGSRNEQFF. CDR3 in DNA: TGTGCCAGCAGCTTCCGAGAGGGTTCGAGGAATGAGCAGTTCTTC.